This TCR beta chain emerged from a study of CD8 T cells in Susac syndrome. Isolation of CD8+ and CD4+ T cells was performed negatively, whereas enrichment of TEMRA cells was done by FACS. V trimming: 4 bases; J trimming: 5 bases; junction bases outside the gene matches: 9. Germline V CDR1 and CDR2: GTSNPN, SVGIG (reference sequence). The CDR3 loop spans 14 amino acids. cDNA came from approximately 0.5 to 1 ug RNA primed by random hexamers. Across 54 Vbeta and 13 Jbeta, TCR beta CDR3 was amplified with immunoSEQ multiplex PCR. TCRdb recomputed calls from the immunoSEQ multiplex PCR reads with MiXCR, one row per CDR3 protein. The repertoire holds about 120,000 distinct CDR3 sequences, around nine tenths seen once, with 0.14% in the top ten.

The chain employs TRBV30 and TRBJ2-7; TRBD2 matches at 9 bases. The source is a human donor in good health. What was sequenced was CD4+ T cells from PBMCs. CDR3 DNA: TGTGCCTGGACCCCCGGGACTAGCCCCCACGAGCAGTACTTC. Translation gives CAWTPGTSPHEQYF.